The rows below give T cell receptor beta chains drawn from one sample of a study of blood T cell repertoires in COVID-19. Clones were read by immunoSEQ multiplex PCR, and TCRdb kept only the in-frame ones, dropping some. This table holds approximately 300,000 clones, roughly 85% found once. The sample was PBMCs or T cells enriched from blood (not recorded which). These receptors all come from a woman in her 30s who had been exposed to COVID-19. The CDR3 runs from the conserved cysteine through the conserved F or W. A D gene is named only where the DNA matches it firmly. The listing skips clone size in some rows; elsewhere it reads once, few, many or a size class.

abundance: -; d_gene: -; j_gene: TRBJ1-3; v_gene: TRBV5-5; CDR3nt: TGTGCCAGCAGCTTTACAGGCGACGGAAACACCATATATTTT; CDR3aa: CASSFTGDGNTIYF
abundance: -; d_gene: -; j_gene: TRBJ2-5; v_gene: TRBV7-9; CDR3nt: TGTGCCAGCATCCGGGGGGCCGGGGAGACCCAGTACTTC; CDR3aa: CASIRGAGETQYF
abundance: -; d_gene: TRBD2; j_gene: TRBJ2-7; v_gene: TRBV6-6; CDR3nt: TGTGCCAGCAGTCGACCCGGGACTAGCGGGAGTCTCTACGAGCAGTACTTC; CDR3aa: CASSRPGTSGSLYEQYF
abundance: -; d_gene: TRBD2; j_gene: TRBJ2-7; v_gene: TRBV19; CDR3nt: TGTGCCAGTAGTTCCTCCCCTAGCGGATCCTACGAGCAGTACTTC; CDR3aa: CASSSSPSGSYEQYF
abundance: few; d_gene: -; j_gene: TRBJ2-3; v_gene: TRBV7-6; CDR3nt: TGTGCCAGCAGCGCCGAGGGCGGGTTTGATACGCAGTATTTT; CDR3aa: CASSAEGGFDTQYF
abundance: -; d_gene: -; j_gene: TRBJ1-3; v_gene: TRBV28; CDR3nt: TGTGCCAGCACTCCCGACCGGGTAGCTGGAAACACCATATATTTT; CDR3aa: CASTPDRVAGNTIYF
abundance: -; d_gene: -; j_gene: TRBJ1-1; v_gene: TRBV10-3; CDR3nt: TGTGCCATCAGTGATGAGGTATTAACGGCTTTCTTT; CDR3aa: CAISDEVLTAFF
abundance: -; d_gene: -; j_gene: TRBJ1-2; v_gene: TRBV9; CDR3nt: TGTGCCAGCAGCGAAACAGGGAACTATGGCTACACCTTC; CDR3aa: CASSETGNYGYTF
abundance: -; d_gene: -; j_gene: TRBJ1-1; v_gene: TRBV4-1; CDR3nt: TGCGCCAGCAGCTCTCGGACAAAGAACACTGAAGCTTTCTTT; CDR3aa: CASSSRTKNTEAFF
abundance: -; d_gene: -; j_gene: TRBJ2-3; v_gene: TRBV5-4; CDR3nt: TGTGCCAGCAGCTTGGCGGCAGATACGCAGTATTTT; CDR3aa: CASSLAADTQYF
abundance: -; d_gene: -; j_gene: TRBJ2-5; v_gene: TRBV9; CDR3nt: TGTGCCAGCAGCGTTTGGGCAGACGAATTAGAGACCCAGTACTTC; CDR3aa: CASSVWADELETQYF
abundance: -; d_gene: TRBD1; j_gene: TRBJ2-2; v_gene: TRBV7-9; CDR3nt: TGTGCCAGCAGCCGAAGCGACAGGGGGCCGAACACCGGGGAGCTGTTTTTT; CDR3aa: CASSRSDRGPNTGELFF
abundance: -; d_gene: -; j_gene: TRBJ2-1; v_gene: TRBV29-1; CDR3nt: TGCAGCGTTCTTGCGGGAAACTACAATGAGCAGTTCTTC; CDR3aa: CSVLAGNYNEQFF
abundance: few; d_gene: -; j_gene: TRBJ1-1; v_gene: TRBV29-1; CDR3nt: TGCAGCGTGGGAGGGGGCACTGAAGCTTTCTTT; CDR3aa: CSVGGGTEAFF
abundance: -; d_gene: -; j_gene: TRBJ1-3; v_gene: TRBV19; CDR3nt: TGTGCCAGTAGTACGGGGAATGGAAACACCATATATTTT; CDR3aa: CASSTGNGNTIYF
abundance: -; d_gene: -; j_gene: TRBJ2-6; v_gene: TRBV27; CDR3nt: TGTGCCAGCAGTGCCCACAGGGATGGGGCCAACGTCCTGACTTTC; CDR3aa: CASSAHRDGANVLTF
abundance: few; d_gene: TRBD2; j_gene: TRBJ2-1; v_gene: TRBV3-1/TRBV3-2; CDR3nt: TGTGCCAGCAGCCATAAGGGAGCGGGGGTCTCACCACTCTACAATGAGCAGTTCTTC; CDR3aa: CASSHKGAGVSPLYNEQFF
abundance: -; d_gene: TRBD1; j_gene: TRBJ2-5; v_gene: TRBV9; CDR3nt: TGTGCCAGCAGCACTCTGGACAGGGAAGAGACCCAGTACTTC; CDR3aa: CASSTLDREETQYF
abundance: -; d_gene: -; j_gene: TRBJ2-7; v_gene: TRBV7-9; CDR3nt: TGTGCCAGCAGCTTAGTATGGGGAGGCAACGAGCAGTACTTC; CDR3aa: CASSLVWGGNEQYF
abundance: -; d_gene: -; j_gene: TRBJ2-3; v_gene: TRBV2; CDR3nt: TGTGCCAGCAGTGTACGGGACAAGGGAGATACGCAGTATTTT; CDR3aa: CASSVRDKGDTQYF
abundance: -; d_gene: TRBD2; j_gene: TRBJ2-5; v_gene: TRBV20-1; CDR3nt: TGCAGTGCTAGTTTAGCGGGAGTTGAGACCCAGTACTTC; CDR3aa: CSASLAGVETQYF
abundance: -; d_gene: -; j_gene: TRBJ2-1; v_gene: TRBV25-1; CDR3nt: TGTGCCAGCAGTGATCACAGGGTAATCTCCTACAATGAGCAGTTCTTC; CDR3aa: CASSDHRVISYNEQFF
abundance: -; d_gene: -; j_gene: TRBJ2-5; v_gene: TRBV5-4; CDR3nt: TGTGCCAGCAGCGGGGCTAGCGCAGAGACCCAGTACTTC; CDR3aa: CASSGASAETQYF
abundance: -; d_gene: -; j_gene: TRBJ2-5; v_gene: TRBV29-1; CDR3nt: TGCAGCGTTTCGACGGCAGGGGGGAAAGAGACCCAGTACTTC; CDR3aa: CSVSTAGGKETQYF
abundance: -; d_gene: TRBD2; j_gene: TRBJ2-1; v_gene: TRBV4-2; CDR3nt: TGTGCCAGCAGCCAAGATCCAAGGACTAGCGGGAGGAATGAGCAGTTCTTC; CDR3aa: CASSQDPRTSGRNEQFF
abundance: -; d_gene: -; j_gene: TRBJ2-6; v_gene: TRBV4-2; CDR3nt: TGTGCCAGCAGCCAAGAGGCAGGGGCCAACGTCCTGACTTTC; CDR3aa: CASSQEAGANVLTF
abundance: -; d_gene: TRBD2; j_gene: TRBJ2-2; v_gene: TRBV7-2; CDR3nt: TGTGCCAGCAGCTTTGTAGCGGGAGTAGGCGGGGAGCTGTTTTTT; CDR3aa: CASSFVAGVGGELFF
abundance: -; d_gene: TRBD2; j_gene: TRBJ2-1; v_gene: TRBV5-4; CDR3nt: TGTGCCAGCAGCCGACCGACTAGCGGGAGGGCCGATGAGCAGTTCTTC; CDR3aa: CASSRPTSGRADEQFF
abundance: -; d_gene: TRBD2; j_gene: TRBJ2-7; v_gene: TRBV10-3; CDR3nt: TGTGCCATCAGTGAACTAGCGGGGTACGAGCAGTACTTC; CDR3aa: CAISELAGYEQYF
abundance: -; d_gene: TRBD1; j_gene: TRBJ2-5; v_gene: TRBV18; CDR3nt: TGTGCCAGCTCACCACCAGGGGGCGTAGAGACCCAGTACTTC; CDR3aa: CASSPPGGVETQYF
abundance: -; d_gene: TRBD1; j_gene: TRBJ2-2; v_gene: TRBV30; CDR3nt: TGTGCCTGGAGTACAGGGGGCGGCGGGGAGCTGTTTTTT; CDR3aa: CAWSTGGGGELFF
abundance: -; d_gene: -; j_gene: TRBJ2-7; v_gene: TRBV3-1/TRBV3-2; CDR3nt: TGTGCCAGCAGCCAAAGGGGGGGACCCTACGAGCAGTACTTC; CDR3aa: CASSQRGGPYEQYF
abundance: -; d_gene: -; j_gene: TRBJ1-5; v_gene: TRBV7-9; CDR3nt: TGTGCCAGCAGCATAGGACAGCACTCATATAGCAATCAGCCCCAGCATTTT; CDR3aa: CASSIGQHSYSNQPQHF
abundance: once; d_gene: -; j_gene: TRBJ1-1; v_gene: TRBV2; CDR3nt: TGTGCCAGCAGCCCAGGGCAGGGAGAAGCTTTCTTT; CDR3aa: CASSPGQGEAFF
abundance: -; d_gene: -; j_gene: TRBJ1-3; v_gene: TRBV2; CDR3nt: TGTGCCAGCAGCGCGGACTCTGGAAACACCATATATTTT; CDR3aa: CASSADSGNTIYF
abundance: -; d_gene: -; j_gene: TRBJ1-6; v_gene: TRBV7-8; CDR3nt: TGTGCCAGCAGCCAAGACAGGTCACCCCTCCACTTT; CDR3aa: CASSQDRSPLHF
abundance: -; d_gene: TRBD2; j_gene: TRBJ2-5; v_gene: TRBV6-2/TRBV6-3; CDR3nt: TGTGCCAGCAGTCCGCGGACTAGCGGGGGAACCCAGTACTTC; CDR3aa: CASSPRTSGGTQYF
abundance: -; d_gene: -; j_gene: TRBJ1-2; v_gene: TRBV11-2; CDR3nt: TGTGCCAGCAGCCTAGGCAGGGGTAATAACTATGGCTACACCTTC; CDR3aa: CASSLGRGNNYGYTF
abundance: -; d_gene: -; j_gene: TRBJ1-4; v_gene: TRBV9; CDR3nt: TGTGCCAGCAGCCTCTGGGGAGGAGCGAGTGAAAAACTGTTTTTT; CDR3aa: CASSLWGGASEKLFF
abundance: -; d_gene: TRBD2; j_gene: TRBJ2-3; v_gene: TRBV11-1; CDR3nt: TGTGCCAGCAGTCCCCCTCGGGAGGCGCAGTATTTT; CDR3aa: CASSPPREAQYF
abundance: -; d_gene: -; j_gene: TRBJ2-3; v_gene: TRBV6-5; CDR3nt: TGTGCCAGCAGCCCCGACAGGCGAAGCACAGATACGCAGTATTTT; CDR3aa: CASSPDRRSTDTQYF
abundance: -; d_gene: -; j_gene: TRBJ1-5; v_gene: TRBV30; CDR3nt: TGTGCCTGGAGTGTTTTGCCGGGACAGCCCCAGCATTTT; CDR3aa: CAWSVLPGQPQHF
abundance: -; d_gene: -; j_gene: TRBJ2-7; v_gene: TRBV2; CDR3nt: TGTGCCAGCAATATAAACCCTATCTACGAGCAGTACTTC; CDR3aa: CASNINPIYEQYF
abundance: -; d_gene: -; j_gene: TRBJ1-4; v_gene: TRBV28; CDR3nt: TGTGCCAGCAGTTTAGGTGGCAGGGTTAATGAAAAACTGTTTTTT; CDR3aa: CASSLGGRVNEKLFF
abundance: -; d_gene: -; j_gene: TRBJ1-2; v_gene: TRBV14; CDR3nt: TGTGCCAGCAGCCAAGACAGGGGCTATGGCTACACCTTC; CDR3aa: CASSQDRGYGYTF
abundance: -; d_gene: TRBD2; j_gene: TRBJ2-3; v_gene: TRBV30; CDR3nt: TGTGGCGGGACTAGCGCCGCAGATACGCAGTATTTT; CDR3aa: CGGTSAADTQYF